Following are 20 T cell receptor beta chains from one sample sequenced in a study of radiotherapy plus CTLA-4 blockade in lung cancer (dated by TCRdb to the late 2010s). Library preparation was by the immunoSEQ multiplex PCR assay. The source is immuneACCESS, and TCRdb retained only in-frame sequences with V and J called. Part of the clones is not carried over; for the studies checked, unresolved V genes explain less than half of this, and the remainder is unexplained. The sample has some 50,000 clones on record, under 85% of them singletons. Under 3.5% of the sample comes from the top ten. The specimen was peripheral blood, collected from a patient treated with radiotherapy plus ipilimumab. Every receptor here comes from a human donor with non-small cell lung cancer who had a partial response to radiotherapy plus ipilimumab.

The V call is TRBV4-3, the J call TRBJ2-2; a weak D match, TRBD1 (6 bases). The V gene's germline CDR1 is LGHNA and CDR2 YSLEER. The CDR3 loop spans 16 amino acids. V was shortened by 1 base and J by 4 bases, with 13 bases between the two germline ends. The CDR3 protein is CASSQGGGRVTGELFF. DNA of the CDR3: TGCGCCAGCAGCCAAGGTGGGGGCAGGGTCACCGGGGAGCTGTTTTTT.

The CDR3 DNA is TGTGCCTGGAGCCGGACACTTTCACCCCTCCACTTT. It yields the protein CAWSRTLSPLHF. The chain joins TRBV30 to TRBJ1-6, with D possibly matching TRBD1 (5 bases). CDR1 and CDR2 from the germline V gene are GTSNPN and SVGIG (reference sequence). Trimming removed 3 bases from V and 9 bases from J, with 9 bases in between. CDR3 length: 12 residues.

The rearrangement links TRBV29-1 to TRBJ1-3; 10 nucleotides agree with TRBD1. This CDR3 comprises 13 residues. The junction had 2 bases not matched to a gene; V was cut back by 7 bases and J by 2 bases. CDR1 is SQVTM, CDR2 ANQGSEA, per germline. For the CDR3, the DNA is TGCAGCGGGGGGACAGGGGCTGGAAACACCATATATTTT. This translates into CSGGTGAGNTIYF. Full variable domain (rest looked up from reference TRBV29-1 and TRBJ1-3): SAVISQKPSRDICQRGTSLTIQCQVDSQVTMMFWYRQQPGQSLTLIATANQGSEATYESGFVIDKFPISRPNLTFSTLTVSNMSPEDSSIYLCSGGTGAGNTIYFGEGSWLTVV.

V and J are TRBV4-3 and TRBJ2-5, with TRBD1 identical over 9 bases. V shed 4 bases and J 4 bases; nucleotides not matched to a gene: 4. CDR1 and CDR2 from the germline V gene are LGHNA and YSLEER. The CDR3 is 14 amino acids. DNA for the CDR3: TGCGCCAGCAGCCTCGGACAGGGGACAGAGACCCAGTACTTC. Residues: CASSLGQGTETQYF.

This clone was recorded a few times. V gene TRBV19 combines with J gene TRBJ1-1; TRBD1 matches at 9 bases. Germline trimming cut 6 bases from V and 1 base from J; bases unmatched to any gene: 6. In germline, CDR1 is LNHDA, CDR2 SQIVND (reference sequence). This CDR3 is built from 15 residues. This CDR3 reads CASRDGGQGNTEAFF. In DNA, the CDR3 is TGTGCCAGTAGGGACGGGGGACAGGGGAACACTGAAGCTTTCTTT.

Of note for this clone: The sample contains more than one DNA sequence encoding this CDR3. V usage is TRBV11-2 and J usage is TRBJ2-7; perhaps TRBD1 as D (6 bases). The CDR3 has 13 amino acids. From germline, CDR1 is SGHAT and CDR2 FQNNGV. Trimming left V 3 bases short and J 4 bases short, with 10 bases between. DNA of the CDR3: TGTGCCAGCAGCTTGGAACAGGGATACGAGCAGTACTTC. It translates to CASSLEQGYEQYF.

The V call is TRBV7-2, the J call TRBJ2-7, with 8 bases lining up with TRBD2. The CDR3 totals 16 residues. Trimming removed 1 base from V and 2 bases from J; junction bases left unmatched: 7. CDR1 SGHTA and CDR2 FQGNSA come from the germline V gene. The CDR3 coding sequence is TGTGCCAGCAGCTTAGTCAGGGCGGGGGGCCCCTACGAGCAGTACTTC. Protein sequence: CASSLVRAGGPYEQYF.

The genes are TRBV28 and TRBJ1-2; weak D call: TRBD1 (5 bases). The CDR3 contains 12 residues. Deletions cut 5 bases from V and 6 bases from J, with 10 bases between. In germline, CDR1 is MDHEN, CDR2 SYDVKM. The CDR3: CASSPQGDGYTF. The CDR3 DNA sequence: TGTGCCAGCAGTCCTCAGGGTGATGGCTACACCTTC.

The CDR3 reads CSVEPLAGAYNEQFF. CDR3 DNA sequence: TGCAGCGTTGAACCTCTAGCGGGGGCTTACAATGAGCAGTTCTTC. The chain recombines TRBV29-1 with TRBJ2-1; 10 positions match TRBD2. The CDR3 has 15 residues. V trimming: 2 bases; J trimming: 4 bases; junction bases outside the gene matches: 5. Germline loops: CDR1 SQVTM, CDR2 ANQGSEA.

The rearrangement joins TRBV9 to TRBJ2-7, with D maybe TRBD1 (9 bases). The CDR3 has 17 amino acids. In germline, CDR1 is SGDLS, CDR2 YYNGEE. V was cut by 8 bases and J by 6 bases, with 30 bases left in between. The CDR3, as DNA: TGTGCCAGGTGGACAGGGGACCTACTACTAGCGGTTTTCGAGCAGTACTTC. It yields the protein CARWTGDLLLAVFEQYF.

The rearrangement joins TRBV19 to TRBJ2-7; 8 positions agree with TRBD1. From germline, CDR1 is LNHDA and CDR2 SQIVND (reference sequence). J was trimmed by 3 bases and V by 5 bases; bases with no gene match: 12. The CDR3 covers 16 residues. CDR3 in amino acids: CASSSQGQGRSYEQYF. CDR3 DNA sequence: TGTGCCAGTAGTTCCCAAGGACAGGGACGGAGCTACGAGCAGTACTTC.

The chain links TRBV7-8 to TRBJ2-6, with TRBD1 matching 9 bases. The CDR3 consists of 19 residues. Trimming removed 1 base from V and 0 bases from J; junction bases left unmatched: 7. Germline V lookup: CDR1 SGHVS, CDR2 FQNEAQ. The CDR3 DNA follows: TGTGCCAGCAGCTTAGAGGGGACAGGGTACAGCTCTGGGGCCAACGTCCTGACTTTC. Encoded protein: CASSLEGTGYSSGANVLTF.

This clone showed up just a few times. The genes are TRBV4-3 and TRBJ1-2; D may be TRBD1 (5 bases). Trimming stripped 8 bases from V and 0 bases from J, with 13 bases between. This CDR3 has 14 residues. Germline CDR1 and CDR2: LGHNA and YSLEER. This chain's CDR3 is CASGLRGANYGYTF. The CDR3 nucleotides are TGCGCCAGCGGGCTTCGGGGGGCTAACTATGGCTACACCTTC.

The chain employs TRBV18 and TRBJ1-5, with a possible D match to TRBD1 (5 bases). Deletions cut 6 bases from V and 2 bases from J, with 11 bases between. The CDR3 consists of 14 residues. The V gene's germline CDR1 is KGHSH and CDR2 LQKENI. The CDR3 sequence is CASSRAGGNQPQHF. CDR3 bases: TGTGCCAGCTCCCGGGCGGGGGGCAATCAGCCCCAGCATTTT. Supplemented by reference TRBV18 and TRBJ1-5, the full variable domain reads NAGVMQNPRHLVRRRGQEARLRCSPMKGHSHVYWYRQLPEEGLKFMVYLQKENIIDESGMPKERFSAEFPKEGPSILRIQQVVRGDSAAYFCASSRAGGNQPQHFGDGTRLSIL.

The genes are TRBV6-5 and TRBJ2-7; D might be TRBD2 (5 bases). Germline CDR1 and CDR2: MNHEY and SVGAGI. The ends were cut back, 6 bases at V and 4 bases at J, with 7 bases in the middle. The CDR3 covers 11 residues. CDR3 loop: CASSTGYEQYF. The CDR3 DNA sequence: TGTGCCAGCAGCACGGGATACGAGCAGTACTTC.

The chain links TRBV21-1 to TRBJ2-5; the listed D gene, TRBD2, was not tested against the DNA. TRBV21-1 represents a pseudogene. The CDR3 is made up of 15 amino acids. CDR3 DNA sequence: TGTGCCAGCAGCTGCACAGGGAGGGACGCAGAGACCCAGTACTTC. Protein: CASSCTGRDAETQYF.

This chain links TRBV5-1 with TRBJ2-7; 8 nucleotides match TRBD1. Germline assignment: CDR1 SGHRS and CDR2 YFSETQ. The ends lost 7 bases at V and 4 bases at J; junction bases unmatched: 4. CDR3 length: 12 residues. CDR3 protein: CASGQGRYEQYF. CDR3 nucleotides: TGCGCCAGCGGACAGGGAAGATACGAGCAGTACTTC. Full variable domain (missing parts from reference TRBV5-1 and TRBJ2-7): KAGVTQTPRYLIKTRGQQVTLSCSPISGHRSVSWYQQTPGQGLQFLFEYFSETQRNKGNFPGRFSGRQFSNSRSEMNVSTLELGDSALYLCASGQGRYEQYFGPGTRLTVT.

This chain links TRBV4-1 with TRBJ1-1; D not certain. Germline V CDR1 and CDR2: MGHRA, YSYEKL. The CDR3 sequence is 19 residues long. The V end was cut by 0 bases, the J end by 0 bases, with 20 bases between. CDR3 sequence reads: CASSQDWVRDAFMNTEAFF. In DNA form, the CDR3 reads TGCGCCAGCAGCCAAGATTGGGTTCGGGATGCTTTCATGAACACTGAAGCTTTCTTT.

V gene TRBV4-2 combines with J gene TRBJ1-1; D perhaps matches TRBD1 (5 bases). With 4 bases removed from V and 3 bases from J, the gap between germline ends came to 15 bases. The CDR3 sequence is 15 residues long. Germline loops: CDR1 LGHNA, CDR2 YNFKEQ. The CDR3 here is CASSLRRGGDTEAFF. The CDR3 bases are TGTGCCAGCAGCCTGAGGAGGGGAGGGGACACTGAAGCTTTCTTT.

V usage is TRBV6-5 and J usage is TRBJ2-3, with 11 bases fitting TRBD2. Losses at the gene ends were 4 bases for V and 6 bases for J; bases not matched to a gene: 6. Germline assignment: CDR1 MNHEY and CDR2 SVGAGI. The CDR3 has 15 amino acids. CDR3 in amino acids: CASSSRTSGRDTQYF. The CDR3 region has the DNA TGTGCCAGCAGTTCCAGGACTAGCGGGCGGGATACGCAGTATTTT.